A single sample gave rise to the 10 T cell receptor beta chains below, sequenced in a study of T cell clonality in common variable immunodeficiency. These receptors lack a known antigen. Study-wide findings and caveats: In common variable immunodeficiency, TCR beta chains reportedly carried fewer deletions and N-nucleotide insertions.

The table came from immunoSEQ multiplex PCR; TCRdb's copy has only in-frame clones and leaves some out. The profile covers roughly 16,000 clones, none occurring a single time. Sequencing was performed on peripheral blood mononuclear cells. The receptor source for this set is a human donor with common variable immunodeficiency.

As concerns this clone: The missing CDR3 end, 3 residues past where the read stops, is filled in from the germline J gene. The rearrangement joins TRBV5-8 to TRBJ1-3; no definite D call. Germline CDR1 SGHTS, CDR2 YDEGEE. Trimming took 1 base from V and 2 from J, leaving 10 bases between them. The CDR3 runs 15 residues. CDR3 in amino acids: CASSLTGNTGNTIYF. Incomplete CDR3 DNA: TGTGCCAGCAGCTTGACGGGGAATACTGGAAACACC.

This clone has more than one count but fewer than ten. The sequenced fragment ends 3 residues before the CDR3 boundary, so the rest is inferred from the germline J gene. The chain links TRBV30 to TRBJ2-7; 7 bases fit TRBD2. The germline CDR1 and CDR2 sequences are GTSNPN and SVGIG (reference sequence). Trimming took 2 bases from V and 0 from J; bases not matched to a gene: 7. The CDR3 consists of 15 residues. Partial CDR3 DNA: TGTGCCTGGAGTCCCTTCCGGGGGGACTCCTACGAG. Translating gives CAWSPFRGDSYE. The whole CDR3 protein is CAWSPFRGDSYEQYF. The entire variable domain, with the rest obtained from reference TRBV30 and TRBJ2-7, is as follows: SQTIHQWPATLVQPVGSPLSLECTVEGTSNPNLYWYRQAAGRGLQLLFYSVGIGQISSEVPQNLSASRPQDRQFILSSKKLLLSDSGFYLCAWSPFRGDSYEQYFGPGTRLTVT.

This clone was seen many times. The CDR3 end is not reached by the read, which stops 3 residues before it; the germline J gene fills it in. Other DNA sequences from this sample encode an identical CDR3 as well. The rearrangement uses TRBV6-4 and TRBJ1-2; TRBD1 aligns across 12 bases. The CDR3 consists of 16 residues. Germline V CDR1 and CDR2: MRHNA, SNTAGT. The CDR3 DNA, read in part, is TGTGCCAGCAGTGAGACGGGACAGGGGGCGCGTCGGGGC. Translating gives CASSETGQGARRG. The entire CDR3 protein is CASSETGQGARRGYTF.

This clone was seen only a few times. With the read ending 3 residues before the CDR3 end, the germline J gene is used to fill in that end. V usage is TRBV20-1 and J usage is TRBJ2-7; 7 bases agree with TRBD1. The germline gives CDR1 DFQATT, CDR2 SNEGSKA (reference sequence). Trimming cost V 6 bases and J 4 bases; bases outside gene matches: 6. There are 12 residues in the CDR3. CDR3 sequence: CSAGTEIYEQYF. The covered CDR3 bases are TGCAGTGCCGGGACAGAGATATACGAG.

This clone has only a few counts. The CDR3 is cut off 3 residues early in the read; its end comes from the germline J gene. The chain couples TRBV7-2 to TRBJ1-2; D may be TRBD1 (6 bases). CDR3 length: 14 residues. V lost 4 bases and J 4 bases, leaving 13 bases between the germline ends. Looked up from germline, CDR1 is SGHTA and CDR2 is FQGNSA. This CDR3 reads CASSSPGAVYGYTF. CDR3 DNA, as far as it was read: TGTGCCAGCAGCTCGCCAGGGGCTGTCTATGGC.

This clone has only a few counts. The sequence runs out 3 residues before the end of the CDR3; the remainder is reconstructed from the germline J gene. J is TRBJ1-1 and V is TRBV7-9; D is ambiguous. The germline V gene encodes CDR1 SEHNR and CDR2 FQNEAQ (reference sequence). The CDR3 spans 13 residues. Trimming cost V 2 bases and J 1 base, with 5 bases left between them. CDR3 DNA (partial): TGTGCCAGCAGCTTATTCGGGAACACTGAA. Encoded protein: CASSLFGNTE. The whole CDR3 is CASSLFGNTEAFF.

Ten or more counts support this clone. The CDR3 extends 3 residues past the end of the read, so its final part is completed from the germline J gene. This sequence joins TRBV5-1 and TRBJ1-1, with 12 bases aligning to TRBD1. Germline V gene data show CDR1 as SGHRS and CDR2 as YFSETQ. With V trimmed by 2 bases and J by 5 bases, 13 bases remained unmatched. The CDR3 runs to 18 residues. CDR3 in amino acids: CASSLAPSGTGGQTEAFF. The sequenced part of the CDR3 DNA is TGCGCCAGCAGCTTAGCGCCATCGGGGACAGGGGGCCAGACTGAA.

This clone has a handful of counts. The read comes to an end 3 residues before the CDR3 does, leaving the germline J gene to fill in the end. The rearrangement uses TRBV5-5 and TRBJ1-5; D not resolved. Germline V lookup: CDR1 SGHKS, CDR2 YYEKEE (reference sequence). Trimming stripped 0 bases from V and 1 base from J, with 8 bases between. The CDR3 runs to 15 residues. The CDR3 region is CASSLGGLSNQPQHF. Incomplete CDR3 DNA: TGTGCCAGCAGCTTGGGAGGGTTGAGCAATCAGCCC.

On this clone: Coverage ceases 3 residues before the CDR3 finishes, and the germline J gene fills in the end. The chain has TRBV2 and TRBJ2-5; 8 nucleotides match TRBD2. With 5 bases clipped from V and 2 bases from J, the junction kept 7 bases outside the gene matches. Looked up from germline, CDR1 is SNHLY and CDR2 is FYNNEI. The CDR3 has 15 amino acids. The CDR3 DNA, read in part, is TGTGCCAGCAGTCCCCGGACTAGCAGACAAGAGACC. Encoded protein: CASSPRTSRQET. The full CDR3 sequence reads CASSPRTSRQETQYF.

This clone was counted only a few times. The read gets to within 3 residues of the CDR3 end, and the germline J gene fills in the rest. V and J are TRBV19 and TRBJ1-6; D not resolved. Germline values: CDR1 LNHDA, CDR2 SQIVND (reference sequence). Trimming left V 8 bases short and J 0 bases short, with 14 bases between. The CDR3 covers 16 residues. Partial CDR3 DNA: TGTGCCAGTGCCGAGAGGGCGAGCTCCTATAATTCACCC. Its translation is CASAERASSYNSP. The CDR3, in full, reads CASAERASSYNSPLHF.